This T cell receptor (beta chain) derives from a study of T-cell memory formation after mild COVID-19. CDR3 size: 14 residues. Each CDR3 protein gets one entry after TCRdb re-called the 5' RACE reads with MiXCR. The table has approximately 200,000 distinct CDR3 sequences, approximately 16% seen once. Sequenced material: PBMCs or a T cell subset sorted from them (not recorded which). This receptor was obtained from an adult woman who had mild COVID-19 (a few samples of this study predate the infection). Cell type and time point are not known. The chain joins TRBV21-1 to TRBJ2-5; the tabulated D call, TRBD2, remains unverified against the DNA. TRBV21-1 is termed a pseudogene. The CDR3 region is CASLVGQYQETQYF. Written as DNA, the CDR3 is TGTGCCAGCCTAGTGGGGCAGTACCAAGAGACCCAGTACTTC.